The rows below give T cell receptor beta chains drawn from one sample of a study of cytomegalovirus exposure and HLA in healthy donors. Method: immunoSEQ multiplex PCR; TCRdb's copy keeps in-frame clones and lacks some. The sample lists 130,000 or so clones, roughly 70% occurring once. The sequencing sample was made of PBMCs. The receptors derive from a woman between 40 and 55 years old in good health and CMV-seropositive. Both conserved end residues are part of each CDR3. D genes are given only for firm matches. Expanded clones are given a class, and other clones once, few, many or no size at all.

TRBD1	TRBJ1-4	TRBV7-2	many	CASSLVTGGEKLFF	TGTGCCAGCAGCTTAGTTACAGGGGGTGAAAAACTGTTTTTT
.	TRBJ1-6	TRBV18	.	CASSPDRNSPLHF	TGTGCCAGCTCACCTGACAGAAATTCACCCCTCCACTTT
.	TRBJ1-5	TRBV2	.	CASNRQTNQPQHF	TGTGCCAGCAATCGACAGACCAATCAGCCCCAGCATTTT
TRBD1	TRBJ2-7	TRBV23-1	.	CASSRPPPGQGPYEQYF	TGCGCCAGCAGTCGTCCTCCTCCGGGACAGGGCCCCTACGAGCAGTACTTC
.	TRBJ1-2	TRBV28	.	CANSSRTENYGYTF	TGTGCCAACAGTTCCCGGACAGAGAACTATGGCTACACCTTC
TRBD1	TRBJ1-3	TRBV6-5	.	CASSYSAGGRGNTIYF	TGTGCCAGCAGTTACTCGGCAGGGGGCAGGGGAAACACCATATATTTT
TRBD1	TRBJ2-3	TRBV29-1	.	CSVNRGVGTDTQYF	TGCAGCGTAAACAGGGGGGTGGGGACAGATACGCAGTATTTT
.	TRBJ1-5	TRBV28	.	CASSLPQGQPQHF	TGTGCCAGCAGTCTTCCTCAGGGCCAGCCCCAGCATTTT
.	TRBJ2-7	TRBV28	.	CASSLGGGGYEQYF	TGTGCCAGCAGTTTGGGGGGGGGCGGGTACGAGCAGTACTTC
TRBD1	TRBJ1-1	TRBV18	.	CASSLDRAGEAFF	TGTGCCAGCTCCCTAGACAGGGCCGGTGAAGCTTTCTTT
.	TRBJ2-1	TRBV7-2	.	CASSPATQSNEQFF	TGTGCCAGCAGCCCTGCCACACAATCAAATGAGCAGTTCTTC
.	TRBJ1-6	TRBV27	.	CASTIAGRKSPLHF	TGTGCCAGCACGATAGCGGGACGGAAATCACCCCTCCACTTT
TRBD2	TRBJ2-3	TRBV5-4	.	CASSLDSGADTQYF	TGTGCCAGCAGCTTGGATAGCGGGGCAGATACGCAGTATTTT
.	TRBJ1-4	TRBV5-6	few	CASSLERGEEKLFF	TGTGCCAGCAGCTTGGAACGGGGAGAGGAAAAACTGTTTTTT
TRBD1	TRBJ2-5	TRBV29-1	.	CSVDRGQETQYF	TGCAGCGTTGACAGGGGGCAGGAGACCCAGTACTTC
TRBD1	TRBJ2-2	TRBV28	.	CASRPGQGATGELFF	TGTGCCAGCAGACCGGGACAGGGGGCCACCGGGGAGCTGTTTTTT
.	TRBJ2-3	TRBV2	.	CASRYRVSDTQYF	TGTGCCAGCAGATATAGAGTCTCAGATACGCAGTATTTT
.	TRBJ2-6	TRBV23-1	few	CASSQLPQFPSSGANVLTF	TGCGCCAGCAGTCAATTACCTCAATTCCCCAGCTCTGGGGCCAACGTCCTGACTTTC
TRBD1	TRBJ1-2	TRBV2	.	CASRLGGANGYTF	TGTGCCAGCAGGTTAGGGGGCGCAAATGGCTACACCTTC
.	TRBJ1-4	TRBV2	.	CASKRDLRLFF	TGTGCCAGCAAGCGAGACCTTAGACTGTTTTTT
TRBD2	TRBJ2-5	TRBV7-9	.	CASSFLGGRRETQYF	TGTGCCAGCAGCTTCCTGGGCGGGAGGCGCGAGACCCAGTACTTC
.	TRBJ2-5	TRBV6-6	.	CASTSQKETQYF	TGTGCCAGCACGTCCCAGAAAGAGACCCAGTACTTC
TRBD2	TRBJ2-7	TRBV27	.	CASSLSGAHYEQYF	TGTGCCAGCAGTCTGAGCGGGGCACACTACGAGCAGTACTTC
TRBD2	TRBJ2-1	TRBV19	.	CASSMRTSGLNEQFF	TGTGCCAGTAGTATGCGTACTAGCGGGCTCAATGAGCAGTTCTTC
.	TRBJ2-4	TRBV4-1	once	CASSPDVIAVIAKNIQYF	TGCGCCAGCAGCCCGGACGTGATAGCGGTTATAGCCAAAAACATTCAGTACTTC
.	TRBJ1-4	TRBV5-4	.	CASSLDGATNEKLFF	TGTGCCAGCAGCTTGGACGGGGCAACTAATGAAAAACTGTTTTTT
.	TRBJ2-7	TRBV28	.	CASSSKAFVQGKEQYF	TGTGCCAGCAGTTCGAAGGCCTTCGTACAGGGTAAGGAGCAGTACTTC